This T cell receptor (beta chain) was sequenced for a study of control samples from healthy donors and cancer patients (dated by TCRdb to the early 2020s). The CDR3 numbers 17 residues from cysteine through phenylalanine. Of the read, only the CDR3 DNA is kept; its 51 bases are in frame from base 1. The germline V gene (reference sequence) yields MNHEY for CDR1 and SMNVEV for CDR2. A distance of 16 bases separates the germline ends of V and J, which lose 0 bases and 5 bases respectively. Library construction relied on the immunoSEQ multiplex PCR assay. TCRdb's version of the immuneACCESS table is confined to in-frame rearrangements and falls short of the full clone set. An unresolved V gene accounts for under half of the shortfall where checked; the remainder is of unknown origin. The sample contains about 150,000 clones, over 85% of them found a single time. Jointly, the top ten make up more than 4.5% of the sample.

A remark on this clone: This clone's antigen is unknown. No base-level quality is on record; no much larger clone is a single base apart.

The rearrangement combines TRBV27 with TRBJ1-4; TRBD1 might be the D gene, on 5 matching bases. Material: blood. The TCR originated in a man aged 18 to 35 in good health. CDR3 loop: CASSLSGRGGINEKLFF. DNA sequence: TGTGCCAGCAGTTTATCAGGCCGCGGGGGTATCAATGAAAAACTGTTTTTT.